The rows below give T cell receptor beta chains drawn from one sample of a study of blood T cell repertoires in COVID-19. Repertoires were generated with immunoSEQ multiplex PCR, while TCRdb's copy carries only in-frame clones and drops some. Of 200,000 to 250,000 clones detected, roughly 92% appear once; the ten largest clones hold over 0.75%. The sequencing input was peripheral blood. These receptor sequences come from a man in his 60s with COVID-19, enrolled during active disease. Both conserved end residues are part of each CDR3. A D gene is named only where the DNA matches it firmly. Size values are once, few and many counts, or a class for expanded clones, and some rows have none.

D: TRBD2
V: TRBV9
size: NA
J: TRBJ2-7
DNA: TGTGCCAGCAGCGCCGGGACTAGCGGGATGGCCTACGAGCAGTACTTC
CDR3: CASSAGTSGMAYEQYF

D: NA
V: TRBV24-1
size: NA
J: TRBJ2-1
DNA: TGTGCCACCAGTCCCGGAAACAGAGGGAGCTCCTACAATGAGCAGTTCTTC
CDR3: CATSPGNRGSSYNEQFF

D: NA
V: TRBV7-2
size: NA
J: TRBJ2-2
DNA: TGTGCCAGCAGCTCGGGGACACCGAACACCGGGGAGCTGTTTTTT
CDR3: CASSSGTPNTGELFF

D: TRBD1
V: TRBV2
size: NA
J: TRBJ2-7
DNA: TGTGCCAGCAGTGGGTCGGGACAGTCCTACGAGCAGTACTTC
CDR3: CASSGSGQSYEQYF

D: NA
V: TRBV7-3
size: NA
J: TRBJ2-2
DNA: TGTGCCAGCAGGCCTAGCGAAGCCGGGGAGCTGTTTTTT
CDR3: CASRPSEAGELFF

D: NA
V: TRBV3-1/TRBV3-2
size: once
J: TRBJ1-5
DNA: TGTGCCAGCAGCCAAGACCCGAATCAGCCCCAGCATTTT
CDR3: CASSQDPNQPQHF

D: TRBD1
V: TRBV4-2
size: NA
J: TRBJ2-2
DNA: TGTGCCAGCAGCCAAGGAGTGGCAGGGGGCGTCGCCGGGGAGCTGTTTTTT
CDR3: CASSQGVAGGVAGELFF

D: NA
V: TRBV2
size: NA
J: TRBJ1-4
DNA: TGTGCCAGCAGACCGACCTCAGGAGAAAAACTGTTTTTT
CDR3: CASRPTSGEKLFF

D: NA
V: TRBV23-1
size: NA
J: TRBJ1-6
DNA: TGCGCCAGCAGTCAATCAAAGAGGAACAACTCCGCGGGCTCCTATAATTCACCCCTCCACTTT
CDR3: CASSQSKRNNSAGSYNSPLHF

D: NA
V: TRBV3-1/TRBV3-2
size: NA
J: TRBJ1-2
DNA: TGTGCCAGCAGCCAAGATGAGAGGGTAGGCGGCTACACCTTC
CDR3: CASSQDERVGGYTF

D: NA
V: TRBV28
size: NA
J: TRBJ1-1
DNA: TGTGCCAGCAGTCCCCCACAGGGAATGAACACTGAAGCTTTCTTT
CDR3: CASSPPQGMNTEAFF

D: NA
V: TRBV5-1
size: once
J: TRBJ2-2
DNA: TGCGCCAGCAGCTTGCGGGAGCGGAACACCGGGGAGCTGTTTTTT
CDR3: CASSLRERNTGELFF

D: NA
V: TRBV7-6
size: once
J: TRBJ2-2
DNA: TGTGCCAGCAGCTCCGGGGGGCTAATCACCGGGGAGCTGTTTTTT
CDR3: CASSSGGLITGELFF

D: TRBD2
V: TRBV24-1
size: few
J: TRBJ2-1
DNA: TGTGCCACCGGGCCAGCGGGGAGAGGCTATGAGCAGTTCTTC
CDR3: CATGPAGRGYEQFF

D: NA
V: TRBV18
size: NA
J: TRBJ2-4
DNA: TGTGCCAGCTCACTCAGTATTACCAAAAACATTCAGTACTTC
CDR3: CASSLSITKNIQYF

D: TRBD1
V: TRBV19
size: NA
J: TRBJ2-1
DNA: TGTGCCAGTAGTCCCCGACAGGGGCGGTCCTACAATGAGCAGTTCTTC
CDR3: CASSPRQGRSYNEQFF

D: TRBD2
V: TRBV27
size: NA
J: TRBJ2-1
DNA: TGTGCCAGCAGAACCGGGACAGCGGGACTAGCGGGAGGCAACAATGAGCAGTTCTTC
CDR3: CASRTGTAGLAGGNNEQFF

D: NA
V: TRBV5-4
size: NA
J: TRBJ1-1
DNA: TGTGCCAGCAGCGTACAGGGTCGGGAGGGCACTGAAGCTTTCTTT
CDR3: CASSVQGREGTEAFF

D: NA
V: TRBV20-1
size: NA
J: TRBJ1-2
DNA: TGCAGTGCTAGTGGCGGGGGGACTGGCTATGGCTACACCTTC
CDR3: CSASGGGTGYGYTF

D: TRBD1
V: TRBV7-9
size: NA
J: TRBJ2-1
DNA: TGTGCCAGCAGCTTTGGACAGGGCACCTACAATGAGCAGTTCTTC
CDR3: CASSFGQGTYNEQFF

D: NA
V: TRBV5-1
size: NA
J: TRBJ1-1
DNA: TGCGCCAGCAGCTTGGTGGCAGGGGACACTGAAGCTTTCTTT
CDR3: CASSLVAGDTEAFF

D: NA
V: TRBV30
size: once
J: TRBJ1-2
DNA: TGTGCCTGGTCAACAGGGATCTATGGCTACACCTTC
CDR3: CAWSTGIYGYTF

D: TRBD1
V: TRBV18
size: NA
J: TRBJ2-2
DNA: TGTGCCAGCTCACCCCCGGGACAGGGTCGGACCGGGGAGCTGTTTTTT
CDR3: CASSPPGQGRTGELFF

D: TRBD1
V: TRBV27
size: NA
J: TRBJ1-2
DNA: TGTGCCAGCAGCCCCGGGACAGGGGTAGCAAGTGGCTACACCTTC
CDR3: CASSPGTGVASGYTF

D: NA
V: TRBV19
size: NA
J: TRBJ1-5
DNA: TGTGCCAGTAGTGACACAGGGTTTGGCAATCAGCCCCAGCATTTT
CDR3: CASSDTGFGNQPQHF

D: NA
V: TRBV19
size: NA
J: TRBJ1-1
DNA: TGTGCCAGTAGTCCGCTGTATGAGGGTACACGACTGGCTTTCTTT
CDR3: CASSPLYEGTRLAFF

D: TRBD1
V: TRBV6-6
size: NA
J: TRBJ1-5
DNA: TGTGCCAGCAGCCAGGGACAGGGGGCGCCCAATCAGCCCCAGCATTTT
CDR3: CASSQGQGAPNQPQHF

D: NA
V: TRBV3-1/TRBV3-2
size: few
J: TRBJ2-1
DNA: TGTGCCAGCAGCCAATTGGGTGCAGGGGCCATGGGGGATGAGCAGTTCTTC
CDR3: CASSQLGAGAMGDEQFF